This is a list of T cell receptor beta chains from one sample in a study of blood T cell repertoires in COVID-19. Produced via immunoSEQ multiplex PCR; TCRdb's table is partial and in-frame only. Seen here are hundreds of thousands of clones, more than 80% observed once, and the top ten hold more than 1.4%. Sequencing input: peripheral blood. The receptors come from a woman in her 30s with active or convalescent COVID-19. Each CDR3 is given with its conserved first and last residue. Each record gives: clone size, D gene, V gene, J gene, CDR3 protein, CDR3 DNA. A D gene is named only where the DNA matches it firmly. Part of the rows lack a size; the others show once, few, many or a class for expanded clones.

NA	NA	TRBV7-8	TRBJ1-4	CASSPGSGWGRTGEKLFF	TGTGCCAGCAGCCCGGGGTCCGGTTGGGGGCGGACGGGCGAAAAACTGTTTTTT
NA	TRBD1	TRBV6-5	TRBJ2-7	CASRRGTGVGEQYF	TGTGCCAGCAGGAGGGGGACAGGGGTAGGCGAGCAGTACTTC
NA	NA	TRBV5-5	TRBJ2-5	CASSLNFATGGETQYF	TGTGCCAGCAGCTTGAATTTCGCGACAGGTGGAGAGACCCAGTACTTC
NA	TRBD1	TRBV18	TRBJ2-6	CASSPLGQGHPSGNVLTF	TGTGCCAGCTCACCCCTGGGACAGGGGCATCCCAGCGGCAACGTCCTGACTTTC
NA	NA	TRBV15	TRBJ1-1	CATSRDRARGAFF	TGTGCCACCAGCAGAGATCGGGCCCGGGGAGCTTTCTTT
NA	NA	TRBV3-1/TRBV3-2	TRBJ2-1	CASSRANEQFF	TGTGCCAGCAGCCGCGCCAATGAGCAGTTCTTC
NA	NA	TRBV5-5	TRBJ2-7	CASSLGSGVSYEQYF	TGTGCCAGCAGCTTAGGGTCAGGGGTCTCCTACGAGCAGTACTTC
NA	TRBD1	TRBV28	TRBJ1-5	CASRDSSNQPQHF	TGTGCCAGCCGGGACAGTAGCAATCAGCCCCAGCATTTT
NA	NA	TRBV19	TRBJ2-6	CASSGPGSGANVLTF	TGTGCCAGTAGTGGTCCGGGGTCTGGGGCCAACGTCCTGACTTTC
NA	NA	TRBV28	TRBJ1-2	CASHSLDFEVF	TGTGCCAGTCACTCGTTGGATTTTGAGGTCTTC
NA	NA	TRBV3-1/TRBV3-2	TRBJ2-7	CASSQVSQGPYEQYF	TGTGCCAGCAGCCAAGTTTCGCAGGGCCCCTACGAGCAGTACTTC
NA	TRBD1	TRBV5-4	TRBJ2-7	CASSTGQLYEQYF	TGTGCCAGCAGCACGGGACAGTTATACGAGCAGTACTTC
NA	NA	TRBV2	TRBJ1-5	CASRQGNAQPQHF	TGTGCCAGCAGGCAGGGAAATGCGCAGCCCCAGCATTTT
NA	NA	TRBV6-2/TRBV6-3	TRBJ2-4	CASSYSQLAKNIQYF	TGTGCCAGCAGTTATTCACAGTTAGCCAAAAACATTCAGTACTTC
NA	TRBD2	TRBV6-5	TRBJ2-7	CASRPFSGGVLEQYF	TGTGCCAGCAGGCCCTTTAGCGGGGGCGTTTTGGAGCAGTACTTC
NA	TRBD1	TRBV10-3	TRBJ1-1	CATQTDRDRGHVEAFF	TGTGCCACCCAAACCGACCGTGACAGGGGGCATGTTGAAGCTTTCTTT
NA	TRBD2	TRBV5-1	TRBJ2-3	CASSRGTSGFTDTQYF	TGCGCCAGCAGCAGGGGGACTAGCGGTTTCACAGATACGCAGTATTTT
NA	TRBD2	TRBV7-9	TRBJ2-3	CASSVGERESATTDTQYF	TGTGCCAGCAGCGTTGGGGAGCGGGAGTCCGCAACCACAGATACGCAGTATTTT
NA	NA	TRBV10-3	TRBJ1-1	CATWTADFPEAFF	TGTGCCACTTGGACAGCTGATTTTCCTGAAGCTTTCTTT
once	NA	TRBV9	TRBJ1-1	CASSPRQGLNTEAFF	TGTGCCAGCAGCCCGAGGCAGGGCTTGAACACTGAAGCTTTCTTT
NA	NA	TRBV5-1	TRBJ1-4	CASSLLTDSATNEKLFF	TGCGCCAGCAGCTTGTTGACAGACTCTGCAACTAATGAAAAACTGTTTTTT
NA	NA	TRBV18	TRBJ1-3	CASSPAEGIGNTIYF	TGTGCCAGCTCACCGGCCGAGGGTATTGGAAACACCATATATTTT
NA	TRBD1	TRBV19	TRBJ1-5	CASSVGTENQPQHF	TGTGCCAGTAGTGTCGGGACAGAGAATCAGCCCCAGCATTTT
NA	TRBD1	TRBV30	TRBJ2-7	CAWSLDPGTGSNEQYF	TGTGCCTGGAGCCTAGACCCCGGGACAGGGAGCAACGAGCAGTACTTC
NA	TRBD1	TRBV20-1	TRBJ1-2	CSASSTGGSSYGYTF	TGCAGTGCTAGTTCTACAGGGGGCTCTAGCTATGGCTACACCTTC
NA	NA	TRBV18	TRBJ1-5	CASSPTETNQPQHF	TGTGCCAGCTCACCGACAGAAACCAATCAGCCCCAGCATTTT
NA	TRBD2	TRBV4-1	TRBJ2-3	CASSQVSLRGITDTQYF	TGCGCCAGCAGCCAAGTCTCTTTGCGGGGGATCACAGATACGCAGTATTTT
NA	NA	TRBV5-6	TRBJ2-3	CASSFIGSLGTDTQYF	TGTGCCAGCAGCTTTATCGGGAGTCTTGGCACAGATACGCAGTATTTT
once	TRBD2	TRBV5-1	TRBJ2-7	CASSLATSGRQKQYF	TGCGCCAGCAGCTTGGCGACTAGCGGGAGACAGAAGCAGTACTTC
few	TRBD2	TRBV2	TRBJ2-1	CASSEGLAGSEQFF	TGTGCCAGCAGTGAGGGACTAGCGGGGAGTGAGCAGTTCTTC
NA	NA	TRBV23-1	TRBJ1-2	CASSHSWRWLDYGYTF	TGCGCCAGCAGTCATAGTTGGCGGTGGCTTGACTATGGCTACACCTTC
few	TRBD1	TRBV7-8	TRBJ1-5	CASSLGGTGRQPQHF	TGTGCCAGCAGCTTAGGTGGGACAGGGCGGCAGCCCCAGCATTTT
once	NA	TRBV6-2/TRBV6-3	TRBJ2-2	CASSYSGGHLSGELFF	TGTGCCAGCAGTTACTCGGGGGGGCACTTATCCGGGGAGCTGTTTTTT
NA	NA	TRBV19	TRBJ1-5	CASNSGEALPQHF	TGTGCCAGTAATTCGGGGGAGGCCCTGCCCCAGCATTTT
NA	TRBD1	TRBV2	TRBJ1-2	CASHPQGKNSGYTF	TGTGCCAGCCATCCACAGGGGAAGAACTCTGGCTACACCTTC
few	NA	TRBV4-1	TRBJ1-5	CASSQTDNQPQHF	TGCGCCAGCAGCCAGACAGATAATCAGCCCCAGCATTTT
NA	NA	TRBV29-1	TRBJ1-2	CSVEASNYGYTF	TGCAGCGTTGAGGCCAGTAACTATGGCTACACCTTC
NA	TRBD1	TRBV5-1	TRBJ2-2	CASSLRTGNTGELFF	TGCGCCAGCAGCTTACGGACAGGGAACACCGGGGAGCTGTTTTTT
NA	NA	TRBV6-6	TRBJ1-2	CASSLFVEGEGYTF	TGTGCCAGCAGCCTGTTCGTGGAGGGCGAAGGGTACACCTTC
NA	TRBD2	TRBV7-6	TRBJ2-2	CASTLGAGGNTGELFF	TGTGCCAGCACCCTCGGCGCGGGGGGGAACACCGGGGAGCTGTTTTTT
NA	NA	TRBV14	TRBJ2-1	CASSTWGLEQFF	TGTGCCAGCAGCACATGGGGGCTTGAGCAGTTCTTC
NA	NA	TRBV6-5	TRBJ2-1	CASSPLRGYNEQFF	TGTGCCAGCAGCCCATTACGGGGCTACAATGAGCAGTTCTTC
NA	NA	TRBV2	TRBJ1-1	CASRTGQTTTEAFF	TGTGCCAGCAGGACTGGACAGACGACCACTGAAGCTTTCTTT
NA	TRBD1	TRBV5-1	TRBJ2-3	CASSRGTAADTQYF	TGCGCCAGCAGCCGTGGGACAGCAGCAGATACGCAGTATTTT
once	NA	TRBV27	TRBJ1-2	CASSFGGGNYGYTF	TGTGCCAGCAGTTTTGGTGGGGGGAACTATGGCTACACCTTC
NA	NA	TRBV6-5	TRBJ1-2	CASLQYGYTF	TGTGCCAGCTTGCAGTATGGCTACACCTTC
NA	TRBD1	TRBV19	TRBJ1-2	CASSSPQGGYGYTF	TGTGCCAGTAGTTCACCACAGGGGGGCTATGGCTACACCTTC
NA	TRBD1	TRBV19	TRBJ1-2	CASSTPGGTTLEHGYTF	TGTGCCAGTAGTACTCCAGGGGGCACGACGTTAGAGCATGGCTACACCTTC
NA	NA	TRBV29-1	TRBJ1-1	CSVGHMNTEAFF	TGCAGCGTCGGACATATGAACACTGAAGCTTTCTTT
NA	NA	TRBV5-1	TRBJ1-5	CASSLDGGYQPQHF	TGCGCCAGCAGCTTGGATGGGGGGTACCAGCCCCAGCATTTT
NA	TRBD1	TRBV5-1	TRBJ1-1	CASSFQRQGGNTEAFF	TGCGCCAGCAGCTTCCAACGACAGGGGGGGAACACTGAAGCTTTCTTT
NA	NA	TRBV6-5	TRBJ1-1	CASSDSPGKAFF	TGTGCCAGCAGCGATAGTCCAGGGAAAGCTTTCTTT
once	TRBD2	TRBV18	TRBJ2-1	CASSFQGLAGDNEQFF	TGTGCCAGCTCATTTCAAGGGCTAGCGGGGGACAATGAGCAGTTCTTC
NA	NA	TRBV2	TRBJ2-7	CASSAYREQYF	TGTGCCAGCAGTGCCTACAGGGAGCAGTACTTC
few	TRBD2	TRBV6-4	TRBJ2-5	CASSELAGGQETQYF	TGTGCCAGCAGCGAACTAGCGGGAGGCCAAGAGACCCAGTACTTC
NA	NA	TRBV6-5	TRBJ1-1	CASRATGLNTEAFF	TGTGCCAGCAGGGCGACAGGATTGAACACTGAAGCTTTCTTT
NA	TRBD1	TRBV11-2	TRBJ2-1	CASSLGPGGYNEQFF	TGTGCCAGCAGCTTAGGGCCAGGGGGCTACAATGAGCAGTTCTTC
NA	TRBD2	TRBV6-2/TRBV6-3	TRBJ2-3	CASSYSPSGGAGDTQYF	TGTGCCAGCAGTTACTCTCCTAGCGGGGGGGCGGGAGATACGCAGTATTTT
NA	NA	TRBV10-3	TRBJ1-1	CAISESGTLGNTNTEAFF	TGTGCCATCAGTGAGTCGGGGACATTGGGTAATACGAACACTGAAGCTTTCTTT